One and the same sample provided the 22 T cell receptor beta chains below, sequenced in a study of shared clonotypes between healthy human individuals (TCRdb year 2020). Library construction relied on the immunoSEQ multiplex PCR assay. TCRdb's version of the immuneACCESS table is confined to in-frame rearrangements and falls short of the full clone set. An unresolved V gene accounts for under half of the shortfall where checked; the remainder is of unknown origin. The sample profile shows approximately 740,000 clones; 74% of them were found once. The ten largest clones take up 1.7% of the sample. The sample taken for sequencing was memory CD4+ T cells sorted from blood. In light of the paper, this sample's cell subset or site label describes: CD45RA-negative fraction. All receptors derive from a woman aged 25 to 39 in good health.

The V gene is TRBV7-3, the J gene TRBJ2-2, with 9 bases aligning to TRBD1. This CDR3 contains 16 residues. With 7 bases clipped from V and 6 bases from J, the junction kept 12 bases outside the gene matches. Germline V gives CDR1 SGHTA, CDR2 FQGTGA. CDR3 protein: CASTTPGTGTAGELFF. In DNA, the CDR3 is TGTGCCAGCACCACCCCAGGGACAGGGACAGCCGGGGAGCTGTTTTTT.

V usage is TRBV11-1 and J usage is TRBJ2-2, with TRBD2 as a possible D gene (5 bases). The CDR3 totals 14 residues. Germline V gene data show CDR1 as SGHAT and CDR2 as FQDESV (reference sequence). V lost 5 bases to trimming and J lost 1 base, with 8 bases between them. The CDR3 protein is CASSKSGNTGELFF. CDR3 in DNA: TGTGCCAGCAGCAAAAGCGGGAACACCGGGGAGCTGTTTTTT. Together with reference TRBV11-1 and TRBJ2-2, the CDR3 gives the full variable domain: EAEVAQSPRYKITEKSQAVAFWCDPISGHATLYWYRQILGQGPELLVQFQDESVVDDSQLPKDRFSAERLKGVDSTLKIQPAELGDSAMYLCASSKSGNTGELFFGEGSRLTVL.

The V and J genes are TRBV27 and TRBJ2-3; D possibly corresponds to TRBD1 (6 bases). The CDR3 runs 14 residues. Germline lookup yields CDR1 MNHEY and CDR2 SMNVEV (reference sequence). Trimming removed 8 bases from V and 5 bases from J, with 17 bases in between. The CDR3 coding sequence is TGTGCCAGCGGTAAACAGGGTTGGGGAGATACGCAGTATTTT. The encoded protein is CASGKQGWGDTQYF.

The chain has TRBV28 and TRBJ1-1; D is unresolved. There are 11 residues in the CDR3. Germline lookup yields CDR1 MDHEN and CDR2 SYDVKM. V lost 6 bases to trimming and J lost 12 bases, with 14 bases between them. Written as DNA, the CDR3 is TGTGCCAGCAGCTACAAGGGTTCGCCTTTCTTT. It yields the protein CASSYKGSPFF.

This clone has a single count. The chain carries TRBV11-2 and TRBJ2-1; 10 nucleotides align to TRBD2. Germline loops: CDR1 SGHAT, CDR2 FQNNGV. Germline trimming cut 3 bases from V and 8 bases from J; bases unmatched to any gene: 4. The CDR3 is made up of 14 amino acids. The CDR3 DNA follows: TGTGCCAGCAGCTTCCGACTAGCGGGCTATGAGCAGTTCTTC. This gives the protein CASSFRLAGYEQFF.

A few counts support this clone. V gene TRBV4-1 combines with J gene TRBJ2-3; tentative D call: TRBD2 (5 bases). In germline, CDR1 is MGHRA, CDR2 YSYEKL. The CDR3 is made up of 14 amino acids. V was cut by 6 bases and J by 0 bases, with 10 bases left in between. The CDR3 sequence is CASSSGISTDTQYF. CDR3 nucleotide sequence: TGCGCCAGCAGTTCCGGGATTAGCACAGATACGCAGTATTTT.

As DNA, the CDR3 is TGCGCCAGCAGCCATGGAAGGGGAGGATTGGGGACGGAGACCCAGTACTTC. The encoded protein is CASSHGRGGLGTETQYF. This chain connects TRBV5-1 to TRBJ2-5, with a weak D call TRBD2 (6 bases). The CDR3 extends over 17 amino acids. Germline CDR1 SGHRS, CDR2 YFSETQ. The ends were cut back, 4 bases at V and 5 bases at J, with 24 bases in the middle.

Of note for this clone: This likely traces to a read error, being one base from a far larger clone. This chain connects TRBV7-9 to TRBJ2-1, with a tentative D call TRBD2 (6 bases). The V end was cut by 5 bases, the J end by 6 bases, with 8 bases between. CDR1 is SEHNR, CDR2 FQNEAQ, per germline (reference sequence). This CDR3 contains 12 residues. The CDR3 spells CASSPGGNEQFF. CDR3 DNA: TGTGCCAGCAGCCCCGGGGGCAATGAGCAGTTCTTC.

The CDR3, as DNA: TGTGCCAGCAGCTTAAATTCGGTAAAACTGTTTTTT. This codes for CASSLNSVKLFF. V and J are TRBV7-9 and TRBJ1-4; D is unresolved. The CDR3 consists of 12 residues. Trimming shortened V by 2 bases and J by 10 bases, and 8 bases separated the two germline ends. Germline values: CDR1 SEHNR, CDR2 FQNEAQ (reference sequence).

The gene calls are TRBV28 and TRBJ2-1, with 8 nucleotides matching TRBD1. Unmatched junction bases numbered 13, after V lost 4 bases and J lost 5 bases. There are 17 residues in the CDR3. Germline lookup yields CDR1 MDHEN and CDR2 SYDVKM. DNA for the CDR3: TGTGCCAGCAGTTCAGGACAGGGTACCCAAGGAGACAATGAGCAGTTCTTC. Protein sequence: CASSSGQGTQGDNEQFF.

This chain joins TRBV2 and TRBJ2-4; no clear D gene. The CDR3 covers 13 residues. Trimming pared 6 bases from V and 5 bases from J, leaving 11 bases between. Germline lookup yields CDR1 SNHLY and CDR2 FYNNEI. The CDR3 nucleotides are TGTGCCAGCAGCGAACTCCTTCAAAACATTCAGTACTTC. Translation: CASSELLQNIQYF. Variable domain in full (rest from reference TRBV2 and TRBJ2-4): EPEVTQTPSHQVTQMGQEVILRCVPISNHLYFYWYRQILGQKVEFLVSFYNNEISEKSEIFDDQFSVERPDGSNFTLKIRSTKLEDSAMYFCASSELLQNIQYFGAGTRLSVL.

CDR3 coding DNA: TGTGCCAGCCGAACTTCGGGCAGGGAGGGCACTGAAGCTTTCTTT. Translated, it gives CASRTSGREGTEAFF. J is TRBJ1-1 and V is TRBV7-9; D might be TRBD1 (5 bases). Trimming pared 8 bases from V and 4 bases from J, leaving 20 bases between. The CDR3 totals 15 residues. The germline V gene has CDR1 SEHNR and CDR2 FQNEAQ (reference sequence).

The chain carries TRBV27 and TRBJ1-1, with D uncertain. The V end was cut by 3 bases, the J end by 0 bases, with 8 bases between. The CDR3 runs 14 residues. Germline CDR1 and CDR2: MNHEY and SMNVEV (reference sequence). CDR3 sequence (DNA): TGTGCCAGCAGTTTGGGGTACATGAACACTGAAGCTTTCTTT. Residues: CASSLGYMNTEAFF.

The rearrangement joins TRBV4-1 to TRBJ1-2; 7 bases align to TRBD1. V was clipped by 0 bases and J by 10 bases; unmatched bases: 17. The germline V gene encodes CDR1 MGHRA and CDR2 YSYEKL. The CDR3 has 17 residues. The DNA of the CDR3 is TGCGCCAGCAGCCAAGATATGAGCCGGGCAGGGGGAGAGGACTACACCTTC. Protein sequence: CASSQDMSRAGGEDYTF.

The CDR3: CASSRRVENQPQHF. CDR3 sequence (DNA): TGTGCCAGCAGCCGCAGGGTAGAGAATCAGCCCCAGCATTTT. This sequence joins TRBV28 and TRBJ1-5, with a tentative D call TRBD1 (5 bases). V was shortened by 6 bases and J by 4 bases, with 13 bases between the two germline ends. CDR1 is MDHEN, CDR2 SYDVKM, per germline. The length of the CDR3 is 14 residues. Drawing the rest from reference TRBV28 and TRBJ1-5, the complete variable domain is DVKVTQSSRYLVKRTGEKVFLECVQDMDHENMFWYRQDPGLGLRLIYFSYDVKMKEKGDIPEGYSVSREKKERFSLILESASTNQTSMYLCASSRRVENQPQHFGDGTRLSIL.

The chain combines TRBV7-3 with TRBJ2-1; D may be TRBD1 (5 bases). Germline assignment: CDR1 SGHTA and CDR2 FQGTGA. V was trimmed by 8 bases and J by 4 bases, leaving 12 bases between them. The CDR3 contains 13 residues. CDR3 sequence (DNA): TGTGCCAGCGGGGCAGATCTTTACAATGAGCAGTTCTTC. Translating gives CASGADLYNEQFF.

The J gene is TRBJ2-3, the V gene TRBV6-1; 7 bases align to TRBD2. CDR1 and CDR2 (germline): MNHNS, SASEGT. The J segment lost 8 bases and the V segment lost 3 bases, leaving 8 bases of the junction unmatched. The CDR3 totals 14 residues. Here the CDR3 DNA reads TGTGCCAGCAGTGAGGCCCCGTCGGGGGGTACGCAGTATTTT. Its translation is CASSEAPSGGTQYF.

The gene calls are TRBV4-1 and TRBJ1-6; no definite D call. The CDR3 has 12 amino acids. Between the trimmed V and J ends, which lost 3 bases and 11 bases, there was a span of 8 bases. Germline-derived CDR1 and CDR2 are MGHRA and YSYEKL. The CDR3 sequence is CASSHPNAPLHF. The CDR3 DNA follows: TGCGCCAGCAGCCATCCTAACGCACCCCTCCACTTT.

This clone was observed a few times. The rearrangement links TRBV5-1 to TRBJ2-1, with D possibly being TRBD2 (5 bases). The CDR3 totals 17 residues. Germline V gene sequence: CDR1 SGHRS, CDR2 YFSETQ. Between the trimmed V and J ends, which lost 0 bases and 0 bases, there was a span of 13 bases. This CDR3 reads CASSLDFGGGSYNEQFF. CDR3 sequence (DNA): TGCGCCAGCAGCTTGGATTTTGGAGGAGGCTCCTACAATGAGCAGTTCTTC.

The rearrangement joins TRBV28 to TRBJ2-5; possibly TRBD2 for D (6 bases). The CDR3 sequence is 15 residues long. Trimming pared 4 bases from V and 2 bases from J, leaving 14 bases between. Germline V gives CDR1 MDHEN, CDR2 SYDVKM. CDR3 residues: CASSSGRDLQETQYF. The CDR3 nucleotides are TGTGCCAGCAGTTCAGGCCGGGACTTACAAGAGACCCAGTACTTC.

Only one count was recorded for this clone. The chain uses TRBV7-8 and TRBJ2-7; 11 nucleotides line up with TRBD2. Germline lookup yields CDR1 SGHVS and CDR2 FQNEAQ. The CDR3 is 16 amino acids. V shed 5 bases, J shed 3 bases, and the junction held 9 bases outside the gene matches. The CDR3 spells CASSRTTGLAGYEQYF. The CDR3 nucleotides read TGTGCCAGCAGCCGGACCACCGGACTAGCGGGCTACGAGCAGTACTTC.

The chain carries TRBV25-1 and TRBJ1-2; weak D call: TRBD1 (5 bases). Germline loops: CDR1 MGHDK, CDR2 SYGVNS. Deletions cut 7 bases from V and 4 bases from J, with 13 bases between. CDR3 length: 13 amino acids. As DNA, the CDR3 is TGTGCCAGCAACCGGGACGCAGGCTATGGCTACACCTTC. Residues: CASNRDAGYGYTF.